Listed below are T cell receptor beta chains from one sample, sequenced in a study of vaccination effects on CD4 cells after COVID-19. Sequenced by immunoSEQ multiplex PCR; TCRdb stores in-frame clones only, minus some. The table includes 30,000 or so clones, approximately 70% detected once. These receptors are not linked to any known antigen. The source was CD4+ T cells from PBMCs cultured without peptide, collected before COVID-19 vaccination. These TCRs come from a human donor who received a COVID-19 vaccine. CDR3s include the opening cysteine and the closing phenylalanine or tryptophan. D genes are given only for firm matches. Only part of the rows carry a size: once, few, many, or a class if the clone is expanded.

V gene: TRBV6-1
J gene: TRBJ2-2
D gene: .
clone size: .
CDR3 protein: CASSETAVGELFF
CDR3 DNA: TGTGCCAGCAGTGAGACAGCGGTCGGGGAGCTGTTTTTT

V gene: TRBV9
J gene: TRBJ2-1
D gene: .
clone size: .
CDR3 protein: CASSGTSVHLLYNEQFF
CDR3 DNA: TGTGCCAGCAGTGGGACCTCGGTGCATCTCCTCTACAATGAGCAGTTCTTC

V gene: TRBV27
J gene: TRBJ2-5
D gene: TRBD2
clone size: .
CDR3 protein: CASRGLAGLRETQYF
CDR3 DNA: TGTGCCAGCAGAGGACTAGCGGGGCTTCGGGAGACCCAGTACTTC

V gene: TRBV2
J gene: TRBJ2-7
D gene: .
clone size: .
CDR3 protein: CASGGVQGEQYF
CDR3 DNA: TGTGCCAGCGGCGGGGTGCAGGGCGAGCAGTACTTC

V gene: TRBV12-3/TRBV12-4
J gene: TRBJ1-2
D gene: .
clone size: .
CDR3 protein: CASSPTGIYGYTF
CDR3 DNA: TGTGCCAGCAGTCCGACCGGCATATATGGCTACACCTTC

V gene: TRBV6-4
J gene: TRBJ2-6
D gene: .
clone size: .
CDR3 protein: CASSENRAGANVLTF
CDR3 DNA: TGTGCCAGCAGTGAAAACAGGGCTGGGGCCAACGTCCTGACTTTC

V gene: TRBV18
J gene: TRBJ1-3
D gene: .
clone size: .
CDR3 protein: CASSPLDSGTSSGNTIYF
CDR3 DNA: TGTGCCAGCTCACCACTCGATTCCGGGACAAGCTCTGGAAACACCATATATTTT

V gene: TRBV29-1
J gene: TRBJ2-3
D gene: TRBD1
clone size: once
CDR3 protein: CSVQYGQGPDTQYF
CDR3 DNA: TGCAGCGTTCAATATGGACAGGGTCCTGATACGCAGTATTTT

V gene: TRBV5-4
J gene: TRBJ2-7
D gene: .
clone size: .
CDR3 protein: CASSLGQDPYEQYF
CDR3 DNA: TGTGCCAGCAGCTTGGGACAGGACCCTTACGAGCAGTACTTC

V gene: TRBV4-2
J gene: TRBJ2-5
D gene: TRBD2
clone size: few
CDR3 protein: CASSGTSGILPTQYF
CDR3 DNA: TGTGCCAGCAGCGGGACTAGCGGGATTTTACCGACCCAGTACTTC

V gene: TRBV5-6
J gene: TRBJ1-4
D gene: .
clone size: .
CDR3 protein: CASSLNTGRVMFF
CDR3 DNA: TGTGCCAGCAGCTTGAATACAGGGAGAGTGATGTTTTTT

V gene: TRBV5-1
J gene: TRBJ1-1
D gene: TRBD1
clone size: .
CDR3 protein: CASSFSSMTGGLLNTEAFF
CDR3 DNA: TGCGCCAGCAGCTTTTCATCGATGACAGGGGGCCTTTTGAACACTGAAGCTTTCTTT

V gene: TRBV27
J gene: TRBJ1-1
D gene: .
clone size: few
CDR3 protein: CASSLGRITEAFF
CDR3 DNA: TGTGCCAGCAGTTTAGGTAGAATCACTGAAGCTTTCTTT

V gene: TRBV11-2
J gene: TRBJ1-5
D gene: .
clone size: .
CDR3 protein: CASSLDYNQPQHF
CDR3 DNA: TGTGCCAGCAGCTTAGACTACAATCAGCCCCAGCATTTT

V gene: TRBV2
J gene: TRBJ1-5
D gene: .
clone size: .
CDR3 protein: CASSALAVNQPQHF
CDR3 DNA: TGTGCCAGCAGTGCGTTGGCGGTCAATCAGCCCCAGCATTTT

V gene: TRBV19
J gene: TRBJ2-2
D gene: .
clone size: .
CDR3 protein: CASSINKERMGTGELFF
CDR3 DNA: TGTGCCAGTAGTATTAATAAAGAAAGGATGGGCACCGGGGAGCTGTTTTTT

V gene: TRBV11-3
J gene: TRBJ2-3
D gene: .
clone size: few
CDR3 protein: CASSSSWGRPGTDTQYF
CDR3 DNA: TGTGCCAGCAGCTCCTCCTGGGGGCGGCCTGGCACAGATACGCAGTATTTT

V gene: TRBV6-6
J gene: TRBJ2-7
D gene: .
clone size: .
CDR3 protein: CASSFRGPGYEQYF
CDR3 DNA: TGTGCCAGCAGTTTCCGAGGACCGGGCTACGAGCAGTACTTC